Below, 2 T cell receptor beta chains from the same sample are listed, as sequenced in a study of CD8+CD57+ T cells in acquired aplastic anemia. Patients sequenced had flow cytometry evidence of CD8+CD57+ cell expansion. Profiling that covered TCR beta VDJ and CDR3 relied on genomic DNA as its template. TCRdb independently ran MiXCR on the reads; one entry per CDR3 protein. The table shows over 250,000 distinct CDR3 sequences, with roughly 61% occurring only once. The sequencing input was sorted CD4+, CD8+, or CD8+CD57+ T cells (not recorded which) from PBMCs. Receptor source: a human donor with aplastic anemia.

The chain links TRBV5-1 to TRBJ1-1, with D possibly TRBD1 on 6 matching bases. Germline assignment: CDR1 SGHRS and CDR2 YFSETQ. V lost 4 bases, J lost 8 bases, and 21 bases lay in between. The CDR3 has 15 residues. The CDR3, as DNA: TGCGCCAGCAGCGCCAACAAAAGGACAGCACCAGAAGCTTTCTTT. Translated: CASSANKRTAPEAFF.

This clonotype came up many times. The DNA for the CDR3 is TGCGCCAGCAGCCCGGCCGGGACTAGCCGTGAGCAGTTCTTC. Translated: CASSPAGTSREQFF. This chain uses TRBV5-1 with TRBJ2-1, with 9 bases fitting TRBD2. This CDR3 has 14 amino acids. The V segment lost 4 bases and the J segment 9 bases; nucleotides outside the gene matches: 8. CDR1 is SGHRS and CDR2 is YFSETQ in the germline V gene.